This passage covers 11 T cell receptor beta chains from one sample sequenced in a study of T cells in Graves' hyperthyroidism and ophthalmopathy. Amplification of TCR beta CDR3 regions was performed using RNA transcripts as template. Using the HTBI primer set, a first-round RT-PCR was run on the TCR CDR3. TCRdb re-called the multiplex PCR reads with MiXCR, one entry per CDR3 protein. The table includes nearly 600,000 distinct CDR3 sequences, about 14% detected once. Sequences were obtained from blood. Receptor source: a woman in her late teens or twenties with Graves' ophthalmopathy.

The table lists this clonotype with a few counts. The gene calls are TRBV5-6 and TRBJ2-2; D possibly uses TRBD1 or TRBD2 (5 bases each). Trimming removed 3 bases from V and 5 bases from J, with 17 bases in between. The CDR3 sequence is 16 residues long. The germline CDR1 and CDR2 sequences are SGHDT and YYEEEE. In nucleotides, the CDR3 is TGTGCCAGCAGCTCTATGGGGCTCGGGACGACCGGGGAGCTGTTTTTT. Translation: CASSSMGLGTTGELFF. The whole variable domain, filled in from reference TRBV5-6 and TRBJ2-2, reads DAGVTQSPTHLIKTRGQQVTLRCSPKSGHDTVSWYQQALGQGPQFIFQYYEEEERQRGNFPDRFSGHQFPNYSSELNVNALLLGDSALYLCASSSMGLGTTGELFFGEGSRLTVL.

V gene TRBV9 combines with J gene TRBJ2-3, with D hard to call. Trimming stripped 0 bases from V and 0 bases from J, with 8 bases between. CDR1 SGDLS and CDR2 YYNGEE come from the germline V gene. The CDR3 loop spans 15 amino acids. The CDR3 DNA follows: TGTGCCAGCAGCGTAGCGGGTCGTAGCACAGATACGCAGTATTTT. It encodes CASSVAGRSTDTQYF.

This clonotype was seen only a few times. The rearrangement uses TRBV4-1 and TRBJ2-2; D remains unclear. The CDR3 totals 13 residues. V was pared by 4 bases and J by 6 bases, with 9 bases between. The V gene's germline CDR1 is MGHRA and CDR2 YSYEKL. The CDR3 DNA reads TGCGCCAGCAGCCCAACTCTGGCCGGGGAGCTGTTTTTT. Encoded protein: CASSPTLAGELFF.

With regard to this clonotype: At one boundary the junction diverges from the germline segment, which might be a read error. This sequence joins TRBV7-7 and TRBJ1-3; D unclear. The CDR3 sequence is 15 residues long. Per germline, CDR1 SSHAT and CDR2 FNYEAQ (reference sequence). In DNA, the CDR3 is TGTGCTAGCAGCCCCACGGCCCTCTCTGGAAACACCATATATTTT. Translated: CASSPTALSGNTIYF. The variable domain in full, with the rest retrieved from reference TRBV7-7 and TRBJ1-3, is GAGVSQSPRYKVTKRGQDVTLRCDPISSHATLYWYQQALGQGPEFLTYFNYEAQPDKSGLPSDRFSAERPEGSISTLTIQRTEQRDSAMYRCASSPTALSGNTIYFGEGSWLTVV.

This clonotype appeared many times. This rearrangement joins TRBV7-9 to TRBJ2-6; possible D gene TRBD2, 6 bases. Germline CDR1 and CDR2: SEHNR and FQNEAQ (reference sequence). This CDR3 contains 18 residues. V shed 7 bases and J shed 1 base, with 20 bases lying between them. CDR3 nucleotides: TGTGCCAGCATCACCGAATGGGGACTGAGTTCTGGGGCCAACGTCCTGACTTTC. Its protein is CASITEWGLSSGANVLTF.

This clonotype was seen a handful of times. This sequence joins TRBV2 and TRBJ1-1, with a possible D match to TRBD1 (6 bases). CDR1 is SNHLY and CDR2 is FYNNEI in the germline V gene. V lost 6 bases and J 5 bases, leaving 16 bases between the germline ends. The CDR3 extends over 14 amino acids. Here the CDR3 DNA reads TGTGCCAGCAGGATAGGGGGAAGAGGAACTGAAGCTTTCTTT. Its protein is CASRIGGRGTEAFF.

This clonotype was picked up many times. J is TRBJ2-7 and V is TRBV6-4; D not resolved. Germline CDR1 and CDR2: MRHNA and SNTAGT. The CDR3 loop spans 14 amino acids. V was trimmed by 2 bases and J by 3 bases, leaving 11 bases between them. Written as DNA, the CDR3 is TGTGCCAGCAGTGACAGGGCAGTCGTCTACGAGCAGTACTTC. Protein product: CASSDRAVVYEQYF.

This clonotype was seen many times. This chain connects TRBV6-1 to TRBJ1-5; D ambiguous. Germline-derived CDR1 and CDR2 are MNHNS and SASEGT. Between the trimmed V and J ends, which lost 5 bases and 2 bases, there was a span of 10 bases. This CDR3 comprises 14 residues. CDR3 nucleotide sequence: TGTGCCAGCAGTCCCCAAGATGGCAATCAGCCCCAGCATTTT. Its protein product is CASSPQDGNQPQHF.

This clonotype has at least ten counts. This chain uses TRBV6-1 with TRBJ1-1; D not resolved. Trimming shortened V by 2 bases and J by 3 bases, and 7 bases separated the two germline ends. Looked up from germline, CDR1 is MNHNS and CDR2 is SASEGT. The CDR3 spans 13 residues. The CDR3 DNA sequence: TGTGCCAGCAGTGAAAGGGAGCACACTGAAGCTTTCTTT. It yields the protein CASSEREHTEAFF.

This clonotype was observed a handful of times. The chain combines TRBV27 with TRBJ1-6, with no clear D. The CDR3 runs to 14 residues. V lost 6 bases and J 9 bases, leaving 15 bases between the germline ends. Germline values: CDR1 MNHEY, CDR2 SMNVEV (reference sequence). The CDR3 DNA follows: TGTGCCAGCAGATTTCGGGGTCTTCTTTCACCCCTCCACTTT. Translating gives CASRFRGLLSPLHF.

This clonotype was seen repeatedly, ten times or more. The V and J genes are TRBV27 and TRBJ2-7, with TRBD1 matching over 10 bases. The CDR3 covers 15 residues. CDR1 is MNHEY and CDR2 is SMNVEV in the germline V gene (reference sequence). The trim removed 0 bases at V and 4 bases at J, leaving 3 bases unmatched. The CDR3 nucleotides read TGTGCCAGCAGTTTATCCCGGACAGGGGGGTACGAGCAGTACTTC. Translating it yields CASSLSRTGGYEQYF.